This TCR beta chain emerged from a study of cytomegalovirus exposure and HLA in healthy donors. Study findings and constraints: Later analysis showed TCR association rates varying by HLA locus, highest for DRB1 and lowest for HLA-C.

This PCR relied on a set of 60 Vbeta primers and 13 Jbeta primers. Sequenced by immunoSEQ multiplex PCR; TCRdb stores in-frame clones only, minus some. The sample has 90,000 to 150,000 clones; roughly 69% are singletons. Of note for this clone: Its antigen is currently unknown.

Sample: PBMCs. This TCR was sampled from a woman in her thirties or forties in good health and CMV-seropositive.

The CDR3 nucleotides are TGCGCCAGCAGCCAAGGATTGACTAGCGGGGGGACCTACGAGCAGTACTTC. Its protein product is CASSQGLTSGGTYEQYF. The chain recombines TRBV4-1 with TRBJ2-7; 13 nucleotides agree with TRBD2. Trimming at V came to 1 base and at J to 2 bases, leaving 5 bases not matched to a gene. The germline CDR1 and CDR2 sequences are MGHRA and YSYEKL. The CDR3 covers 17 residues.